The rows below give T cell receptor beta chains drawn from one sample of a study of T cell repertoires in cytomegalovirus infection. Their cognate antigens are unknown. TCRdb passed the reads through MiXCR, listing each CDR3 protein once. The sample contains approximately 990,000 distinct CDR3 sequences, approximately 31% of which appear only once. Material: cultured CD8+ T cells from PBMCs, obtained from culture after CMV antigen stimulation. The receptors shown here come from a human donor in good health (CMV status not recorded). Some clones in this sample may be carry-over from other donors' samples. The CDR3 runs from the conserved cysteine through the conserved F or W. Each record gives: J gene, clone size, V gene, D gene, CDR3 DNA, CDR3 protein. The D gene is left open where the match is weak. Clone size, where shown, is once, few, many, or a class for clones that have expanded.

>TRBJ2-5|-|TRBV6-6|-
TGTGCCAGCTCAAAAAACCCGTTCGTGGAGACCCAGTACTTC
CASSKNPFVETQYF
>TRBJ2-1|-|TRBV7-3|TRBD1
TGTGCCAGCAGCTTGACAGGGGACGCCTGCAATGAGCAGTTCTTC
CASSLTGDACNEQFF
>TRBJ2-5|-|TRBV7-8|-
TGTGCCAGCAGCTACCAGGGTCCTCCGGACTTC
CASSYQGPPDF
>TRBJ2-2|few|TRBV27|-
TGTGCCAGCAGTCCCCAGGGGTTGAACACCGGGGAGCTGTTTTTT
CASSPQGLNTGELFF
>TRBJ2-4|-|TRBV27|-
TGTGCCAGCAGTCGGCAGGGGAGAAACATTCAGTACTTC
CASSRQGRNIQYF
>TRBJ2-3|many|TRBV7-2|-
TGTGCCAGCAATAATCCGGGACCCACAGATACGCAGTATTTT
CASNNPGPTDTQYF
>TRBJ2-1|-|TRBV10-3|TRBD2
TGTGCCATCAGTCACAGACTAGCGGGGGGGCTAGGGCCCTACAATGAGCAGTTCTTC
CAISHRLAGGLGPYNEQFF
>TRBJ2-2|-|TRBV6-8|-
TGTGCCAGCAGTTACGGGGGGACAGTGACCGGGGAGCTGTTTTTT
CASSYGGTVTGELFF
>TRBJ1-2|few|TRBV6-5|-
TGTGCCAGCAGTTACTCCAGTATTTTAGGCTACACCTTC
CASSYSSILGYTF
>TRBJ2-5|many|TRBV7-2|-
TGTGCCAGCAGCTTAAGGACAGTTGGGAAAGAGACCCAGTACTTC
CASSLRTVGKETQYF
>TRBJ2-1|-|TRBV6-6|TRBD2
TGTGCCAGCAGGACTAGCAACAATGAGCAGTTCTTC
CASRTSNNEQFF
>TRBJ1-2|few|TRBV12-3/TRBV12-4|TRBD1
TGTGCCAGCAGTTCCCCGAGGACAGGGGACTCGACTGATGGCTACACCTTC
CASSSPRTGDSTDGYTF
>TRBJ1-2|few|TRBV27|TRBD1
TGTGCCAGCAGCCAGGACAGGGGGCATGGCTACACCTTC
CASSQDRGHGYTF
>TRBJ1-1|-|TRBV19|TRBD1
TGTGCCAGTAGAGACCGACAGGGTAGAAACACTGAAGCTTTCTTT
CASRDRQGRNTEAFF
>TRBJ2-7|many|TRBV27|-
TGTGCCAGCAGCCTCTCAGGGGCCGAGCAGTACTTC
CASSLSGAEQYF
>TRBJ2-1|many|TRBV7-6|-
TGTGCCAGCAGCCCCCCAGGGGGGCGTGAGTACAATGAGCAGTTCTTC
CASSPPGGREYNEQFF
>TRBJ2-3|-|TRBV7-6|-
TGTGCCAGCAGGGACCCCAGGGGTACGCAGTATTTT
CASRDPRGTQYF
>TRBJ1-2|few|TRBV7-6|-
TGTGCCAGCAGCTTACCCCTGAGGGCGAACTATGGCTACACCTTC
CASSLPLRANYGYTF
>TRBJ1-1|-|TRBV6-6|-
TGTGCCAGCATTCGCCTATTGGGAAACACTGAAGCTTTCTTT
CASIRLLGNTEAFF
>TRBJ1-1|-|TRBV10-3|-
TGTGCCATCAGTGCTGACACCCGGAACACTGAAGCTTTCTTT
CAISADTRNTEAFF
>TRBJ2-5|few|TRBV7-9|-
TGTGCCAGCAGCTTAGAGGGTTGGCAAGAGACCCAGTACTTC
CASSLEGWQETQYF
>TRBJ2-7|-|TRBV2|TRBD1
TGTGCCAGCAGTGACACGCAGGGGGTGGACTACGAGCAGTACTTC
CASSDTQGVDYEQYF
>TRBJ1-1|few|TRBV7-9|-
TGTGCCAGCAGCTTGCGGACGGGCCCGGGGACTGAAGCTTTCTTT
CASSLRTGPGTEAFF
>TRBJ2-1|-|TRBV28|TRBD2
TGTGCCAGCAGTCTAGGACTAGCGGGGGCGGCGTTCTTC
CASSLGLAGAAFF
>TRBJ1-2|-|TRBV10-3|-
TGTGCCATCAGTGAGACGAGGACGGAGCTGTGGGTTAACTATGATGGCTACACCTTC
CAISETRTELWVNYDGYTF
>TRBJ1-2|-|TRBV7-6|-
TGTGCCAGCAGTCAGCCGGGACACCTCTATGGCTACACCTTC
CASSQPGHLYGYTF
>TRBJ1-1|-|TRBV10-3|TRBD1
TGTGCCATCAGCTCAGAGGGGGCCACTGAAGCTTTCTTT
CAISSEGATEAFF
>TRBJ2-3|-|TRBV9|TRBD2
TGTGCCAGCAGCGTAGCCTCTAGCGGGGGACCTAGCACAGATACGCAGTATTTT
CASSVASSGGPSTDTQYF
>TRBJ2-5|-|TRBV7-9|TRBD2
TGTGCCAGCAGCTTAGCAAAGGCGGGGGGCCAAGAGACCCAGTACTTC
CASSLAKAGGQETQYF